The sample holds a few counts of the clone carrying this T cell receptor (beta chain). The antigen remains undetermined. The method was immunoSEQ multiplex PCR; TCRdb's version includes in-frame clones alone and lacks a portion of them. The sample records roughly 2,500,000 clones, approximately 93% being singletons. The sample comes from a study of shared clonotypes between healthy human individuals. Whole-study context: For every donor, three CD4 naive, three CD4 memory, two CD8 naive and one CD8 memory plates were used.

Whole-study findings and limits: It was the few donors that limited the genetic and exposure-history diversity represented. Compared with clonotypes that all four donors shared, non-shared clonotypes had lower generation probabilities. Rarefaction curves obtained for sorted subsets showed sequencing incomplete despite large depth.

V was cut by 6 bases and J by 10 bases, with 15 bases left in between. The CDR3 runs 12 residues. The V gene's germline CDR1 is MNHEY and CDR2 SVGAGI. Sequenced: naive CD4+ T cells from PBMCs. Subset meaning: CD45RA+ positively selected. The chain employs TRBV6-5 and TRBJ1-1, with a tentative D call TRBD1 (6 bases). This TCR derives from a young man in good health. Some clones in this sample may be carry-over from other donors' samples. CDR3 nucleotides: TGTGCCAGCAGCGACAGGTACCTCGGAGCTTTCTTT. Translated: CASSDRYLGAFF.